The TCR beta chain described here comes from a study of blood T cells in healthy people across ages. General study points: PBMCs that were unsorted prevented a conclusive naive versus antigen-experienced comparison.

Using a J-beta primer mix together with a sample-barcoded 5' primer, a second PCR was run for about 6 to 12 cycles. MiXCR, run by TCRdb on the 5' RACE reads, gives a single entry per CDR3 protein. The sample gives about 900,000 distinct CDR3 sequences, around two thirds of which show up once; about 27% is in the top ten. CDR3 length equals 15 residues. Germline V gene data show CDR1 as MNHNY and CDR2 as SVGAGI (reference sequence). Trimming took 6 bases from V and 8 from J, leaving 20 bases between them. About this clonotype: The antigen remains undetermined.

Sequencing used blood. The receptor's source is a young man in good health. J is TRBJ2-1 and V is TRBV6-6, with D possibly being TRBD2 (6 bases). CDR3 region: CASRGGSEFRYEQFF. CDR3 bases: TGTGCCAGCAGGGGGGGTTCAGAATTTAGATATGAGCAGTTCTTC.